A single sample is the source of the 32 T cell receptor beta chains below, sequenced in a study of CD4 T cells in relation to SARS-CoV-2 and coronaviruses. TCRdb's table, derived via immunoSEQ multiplex PCR, lists solely in-frame clones and lacks some. There are 27,000 or so clones in the sample; 70% to 80% occur only once, and approximately 16% lies in the top ten. Their antigens remain unidentified. Before the COVID-19 pandemic, during about 2010-2018, CD4+ T cells were taken from unexposed donors. After around nine days of culture, CD4+ T cells were isolated. Sequencing was carried out using CD4+ T cells from PBMCs, cultured in vitro. All receptors come from a human donor in good health.

This clone was detected only once. The gene calls are TRBV14 and TRBJ2-4; 7 bases agree with TRBD2. Trimming at V came to 1 base and at J to 5 bases, leaving 8 bases not matched to a gene. The CDR3 covers 16 residues. From germline, CDR1 is SGHDN and CDR2 FVKESK. The CDR3, as DNA: TGTGCCAGCAGCCAAGTCGGGGGAGGGCGGGAAAACATTCAGTACTTC. Amino acids: CASSQVGGGRENIQYF.

This sequence joins TRBV7-9 and TRBJ2-5, with TRBD2 identical over 12 bases. Per germline, CDR1 SEHNR and CDR2 FQNEAQ (reference sequence). Unmatched junction bases numbered 6, after V lost 5 bases and J lost 2 bases. The CDR3 extends over 16 amino acids. The CDR3 spells CASSVTSGSPQETQYF. The CDR3 bases are TGTGCCAGCAGCGTGACTAGCGGGAGCCCACAAGAGACCCAGTACTTC.

This clone came up a few times. The chain has TRBV6-5 and TRBJ1-2; D gene ambiguous. Germline V gives CDR1 MNHEY, CDR2 SVGAGI. V shed 7 bases and J shed 6 bases, with 9 bases lying between them. The CDR3 sequence is 11 residues long. Here the CDR3 DNA reads TGTGCCAGCATTGGCGGGGATGGCTACACCTTC. It encodes CASIGGDGYTF.

This clone was observed a single time. The chain carries TRBV11-3 and TRBJ1-4; possibly TRBD1 for D (5 bases). Germline assignment: CDR1 SGHNT and CDR2 YENEEA. The V end lost 5 bases, the J end lost 7 bases, and 17 bases lay between the germline ends. CDR3 length equals 15 residues. In DNA form, the CDR3 reads TGTGCCAGCAGCCCACCGGGACGGCAAACTGAAAAACTGTTTTTT. Translating it yields CASSPPGRQTEKLFF.

This clone has only one observation. The rearrangement uses TRBV6-4 and TRBJ2-1; perhaps TRBD2 as D (5 bases). This CDR3 has 13 amino acids. The V and J ends lost 8 bases and 1 base respectively, with 9 bases between them. The V gene's germline CDR1 is MRHNA and CDR2 SNTAGT. For the CDR3, the DNA is TGTGCCAGCGCCCCGGGATCCTACAATGAGCAGTTCTTC. The encoded protein is CASAPGSYNEQFF.

This clone was seen just once. J is TRBJ2-2 and V is TRBV6-5, with D possibly called TRBD1 or TRBD2 (5 bases each). V was cut by 2 bases and J by 7 bases, with 11 bases left in between. Germline values: CDR1 MNHEY, CDR2 SVGAGI. This CDR3 spans 14 amino acids. CDR3 nucleotides: TGTGCCAGCAGTTACACGGGACGTGTCGGGGAGCTGTTTTTT. Residues: CASSYTGRVGELFF.

This chain links TRBV27 with TRBJ1-5; D is unresolved. This CDR3 is 14 amino acids long. Deletions cut 5 bases from V and 0 bases from J, with 8 bases between. Germline V gene sequence: CDR1 MNHEY, CDR2 SMNVEV (reference sequence). CDR3 nucleotides: TGTGCCAGCAGTACCCACAGTAGCAATCAGCCCCAGCATTTT. Amino acids: CASSTHSSNQPQHF.

This clone was detected a few times. This rearrangement joins TRBV7-2 to TRBJ2-7, with 12 bases fitting TRBD2. The CDR3 extends over 15 amino acids. J gave up 0 bases and V 3 bases, and 0 bases lay outside the gene matches. Germline V gene lookup returns CDR1 SGHTA and CDR2 FQGNSA. CDR3 DNA sequence: TGTGCCAGCAGCTTGACTAGCGGGAGCTCCTACGAGCAGTACTTC. This sequence encodes CASSLTSGSSYEQYF.

The CDR3 is CASSATTGNYGYTF. The CDR3 bases are TGTGCCAGCAGCGCGACGACAGGCAACTATGGCTACACCTTC. The chain couples TRBV9 to TRBJ1-2; TRBD1 is a possible D gene (6 bases). The CDR3 extends over 14 amino acids. Germline CDR1 is SGDLS and CDR2 is YYNGEE. V gave up 3 bases and J gave up 2 bases, with 11 bases separating them.

This rearrangement joins TRBV7-6 to TRBJ2-1; the match to TRBD2 covers 9 bases. The CDR3 length is 17 residues. The J segment lost 3 bases and the V segment lost 4 bases, leaving 10 bases of the junction unmatched. Germline CDR1 and CDR2: SGHVS and FNYEAQ. The CDR3, as DNA: TGTGCCAGCAGCTCCACCCTGACTAGCGGAGACTACAATGAGCAGTTCTTC. As protein: CASSSTLTSGDYNEQFF.

CDR3 sequence: CASSESVGGGTDTQYF. DNA of the CDR3: TGCGCCAGCAGTGAGTCAGTGGGAGGGGGCACAGATACGCAGTATTTT. This chain links TRBV10-1 with TRBJ2-3; TRBD2 matches 7 bases. Germline trimming cut 0 bases from V and 1 base from J; bases unmatched to any gene: 4. This CDR3 spans 16 amino acids. Germline-derived CDR1 and CDR2 are WNHNN and SYGVQD (reference sequence).

This clone was picked up a small number of times. The gene calls are TRBV3-1 (or the pseudogene TRBV3-2) and TRBJ2-2; D ambiguous. Trimming removed 3 bases from V and 0 bases from J, with 5 bases in between. The CDR3 is 14 amino acids. Germline CDR1 reads LGHDT; CDR2 reads YNNKEL (reference sequence). The CDR3, as DNA: TGTGCCAGCAGCCAGAACGCGAACACCGGGGAGCTGTTTTTT. Translation: CASSQNANTGELFF.

The V gene is TRBV24-1, the J gene TRBJ2-3, with D possibly called TRBD1 or TRBD2 (5 bases each). The germline V gene encodes CDR1 KGHDR and CDR2 SFDVKD. CDR3 size: 12 residues. With 0 bases removed from V and 9 bases from J, the gap between germline ends came to 6 bases. CDR3 region: CATSDLEGTQYF. As DNA, the CDR3 is TGTGCCACCAGTGATTTGGAGGGGACGCAGTATTTT.

The chain joins TRBV6-1 to TRBJ1-2, with a weak D call TRBD1 (5 bases). Trimming left V 1 base short and J 4 bases short, with 13 bases between. The CDR3 covers 15 residues. Germline lookup yields CDR1 MNHNS and CDR2 SASEGT. The CDR3 DNA sequence: TGTGCCAGCAGTGAAGGGGAGCCTGGGGCCTATGGCTACACCTTC. Translation gives CASSEGEPGAYGYTF.

The chain joins TRBV7-9 to TRBJ2-5; D unresolved. Germline-derived CDR1 and CDR2 are SEHNR and FQNEAQ (reference sequence). The CDR3 length is 12 residues. V lost 2 bases and J 5 bases, leaving 6 bases between the germline ends. CDR3 protein: CASSLSLETQYF. The CDR3 DNA sequence: TGTGCCAGCAGCTTATCCCTGGAGACCCAGTACTTC. Filled out from reference TRBV7-9 and TRBJ2-5, the complete variable domain reads DTGVSQNPRHKITKRGQNVTFRCDPISEHNRLYWYRQTLGQGPEFLTYFQNEAQLEKSRLLSDRFSAERPKGSFSTLEIQRTEQGDSAMYLCASSLSLETQYFGPGTRLLVL.

The chain has TRBV10-3 and TRBJ2-7; 13 bases align to TRBD2. CDR3 length: 13 residues. Trimming removed 11 bases from V and 3 bases from J; junction bases left unmatched: 4. Germline V lookup: CDR1 ENHRY, CDR2 SYGVKD. DNA for the CDR3: TGTGCCGCCGGGACTAGCGGGGTCTACGAGCAGTACTTC. Translation gives CAAGTSGVYEQYF.

The rearrangement joins TRBV4-3 to TRBJ2-5; TRBD1 matches 8 bases. CDR1 LGHNA and CDR2 YSLEER come from the germline V gene. After removal of 5 bases from V and 9 bases from J, the junction contained 8 bases not matched to a gene. The CDR3 covers 13 residues. DNA for the CDR3: TGCGCCAGCAGCGCGGGTCCGACAGGGGCCCAGTACTTC. Translating gives CASSAGPTGAQYF.

The chain is built from TRBV28 and TRBJ1-6; D possibly corresponds to TRBD1 (6 bases). V was clipped by 1 base and J by 7 bases, with 14 bases between them. The CDR3 is 16 amino acids. Germline V gene sequence: CDR1 MDHEN, CDR2 SYDVKM. The CDR3 DNA sequence: TGTGCCAGCAGTTTATTCGGGGGCGCGGGCAATTCACCCCTCCACTTT. This codes for CASSLFGGAGNSPLHF.

The rearrangement uses TRBV12-3 or TRBV12-4 and TRBJ1-1; no clear D gene. The CDR3 is 11 residues long. V was cut by 8 bases and J by 3 bases, with 7 bases left in between. CDR3 DNA: TGTGCCAGCTGTTCGGACACTGAAGCTTTCTTT. Protein sequence: CASCSDTEAFF.

The CDR3 protein is CASSQETHSEQYF. CDR3 in DNA: TGTGCCAGCAGCCAAGAGACCCATAGCGAGCAGTACTTC. The chain combines TRBV3-1 (or the pseudogene TRBV3-2) with TRBJ2-7; no clear D. The CDR3 is 13 residues long. V was shortened by 0 bases and J by 6 bases, with 9 bases between the two germline ends. CDR1 is LGHDT, CDR2 YNNKEL, per germline (reference sequence).

This chain uses TRBV7-2 with TRBJ1-1; no clear D gene. Germline values: CDR1 SGHTA, CDR2 FQGNSA. There are 14 residues in the CDR3. Trimming stripped 4 bases from V and 7 bases from J, with 16 bases between. CDR3 loop: CASSSSQRRDEAFF. For the CDR3, the DNA is TGTGCCAGCAGCTCGTCTCAGAGAAGAGATGAAGCTTTCTTT.

This clone is a singleton in its sample. The chain has TRBV9 and TRBJ2-1; D call uncertain. Germline loops: CDR1 SGDLS, CDR2 YYNGEE. This CDR3 is built from 14 residues. With 4 bases removed from V and 5 bases from J, the gap between germline ends came to 13 bases. This CDR3 reads CASSPRWENNEQFF. The DNA of the CDR3 is TGTGCCAGCAGCCCGAGGTGGGAAAACAATGAGCAGTTCTTC. Drawing the rest from reference TRBV9 and TRBJ2-1, the complete variable domain is DSGVTQTPKHLITATGQRVTLRCSPRSGDLSVYWYQQSLDQGLQFLIQYYNGEERAKGNILERFSAQQFPDLHSELNLSSLELGDSALYFCASSPRWENNEQFFGPGTRLTVL.

The CDR3 DNA follows: TGTGCCAGCAGTCGTAGCGGGAGTATCACCGGGGAGCTGTTTTTT. Protein product: CASSRSGSITGELFF. The chain couples TRBV11-2 to TRBJ2-2; 9 nucleotides align to TRBD2. With V trimmed by 6 bases and J by 4 bases, 6 bases remained unmatched. This CDR3 spans 15 amino acids. Per the germline V gene, CDR1 is SGHAT and CDR2 is FQNNGV.

The V call is TRBV27, the J call TRBJ1-5; D gene unclear. CDR1 is MNHEY, CDR2 SMNVEV, per germline (reference sequence). Trimming removed 6 bases at V and 2 bases at J, with 17 bases between. The CDR3 is 16 residues long. For the CDR3, the DNA is TGTGCCAGCAGCCCCATTAGGGCAACGGGCAATCAGCCCCAGCATTTT. Translating it yields CASSPIRATGNQPQHF.

The gene calls are TRBV6-2 or TRBV6-3 and TRBJ2-1; TRBD1 matches at 7 bases. CDR3 size: 15 residues. Germline loops: CDR1 MNHEY, CDR2 SVGEGT. The junction had 11 bases not matched to a gene; V was cut back by 5 bases and J by 7 bases. This chain's CDR3 is CASSRQGTPGNEQFF. The CDR3 coding sequence is TGTGCCAGCAGTCGACAGGGTACCCCAGGGAATGAGCAGTTCTTC.

V is TRBV7-3 and J is TRBJ2-3; TRBD2 is a possible D gene (6 bases). Germline V gives CDR1 SGHTA, CDR2 FQGTGA. The ends were cut back, 2 bases at V and 2 bases at J, with 8 bases in the middle. The CDR3 length is 14 residues. CDR3 sequence (DNA): TGTGCCAGCAGCTTAGGCGGGATCACAGATACGCAGTATTTT. Its translation: CASSLGGITDTQYF. Supplemented by reference TRBV7-3 and TRBJ2-3, the full variable domain reads GAGVSQTPSNKVTEKGKYVELRCDPISGHTALYWYRQSLGQGPEFLIYFQGTGAADDSGLPNDRFFAVRPEGSVSTLKIQRTERGDSAVYLCASSLGGITDTQYFGPGTRLTVL.

This clone was detected only a few times. The chain couples TRBV11-2 to TRBJ1-2; D is unclear. The CDR3 is 16 residues long. The germline V gene has CDR1 SGHAT and CDR2 FQNNGV. With 0 bases removed from V and 1 base from J, the gap between germline ends came to 12 bases. The chain's CDR3 is CASSLEPEIVNYGYTF. The CDR3 coding sequence is TGTGCCAGCAGCTTAGAGCCAGAGATTGTTAACTATGGCTACACCTTC.

V is TRBV4-1 and J is TRBJ2-6; either TRBD1 or TRBD2 may supply D (6 bases each). CDR1 and CDR2 (germline): MGHRA, YSYEKL. This CDR3 comprises 18 residues. V was pared by 0 bases and J by 0 bases, with 12 bases between. As DNA, the CDR3 is TGCGCCAGCAGCCAAGAGGGGGGCAGGATCTCTGGGGCCAACGTCCTGACTTTC. Translating it yields CASSQEGGRISGANVLTF.

Here the CDR3 reads CASSRTSGSYNEQFF. The DNA for the CDR3 is TGTGCCAGCAGCAGGACTAGCGGGAGCTACAATGAGCAGTTCTTC. The chain carries TRBV5-4 and TRBJ2-1; 13 bases are shared with TRBD2. After removal of 4 bases from V and 3 bases from J, the junction contained 1 base not matched to a gene. Germline V gene lookup returns CDR1 SGHNT and CDR2 YYREEE (reference sequence). The CDR3 is 15 residues long.

This clone was detected a few times. The chain couples TRBV5-4 to TRBJ1-1; maybe TRBD1 (5 bases). The germline gives CDR1 SGHNT, CDR2 YYREEE (reference sequence). This CDR3 contains 15 residues. Between the trimmed V and J ends, which lost 1 base and 1 base, there was a span of 11 bases. The CDR3 reads CASSLSGASNTEAFF. The CDR3 region has the DNA TGTGCCAGCAGCTTGAGCGGGGCCTCGAACACTGAAGCTTTCTTT.

The chain has TRBV7-4 and TRBJ1-4, with unresolved D. The CDR3 loop spans 18 amino acids. V was trimmed by 1 base and J by 4 bases, leaving 19 bases between them. Germline loops: CDR1 SGHVT, CDR2 SQSDAQ. Here the CDR3 reads CASSLEGWSKRNNEKLFF. CDR3 sequence (DNA): TGTGCCAGCAGCTTAGAGGGATGGAGTAAGAGAAATAATGAAAAACTGTTTTTT.

This clone was seen just once. As DNA, the CDR3 is TGTGCCAGCTCACCGGACAGGGCCTTCTACGAGCAGTACTTC. Translating it yields CASSPDRAFYEQYF. The chain has TRBV18 and TRBJ2-7; 8 bases align to TRBD1. The germline CDR1 and CDR2 sequences are KGHSH and LQKENI. This CDR3 is 14 amino acids long. The junction had 4 bases not matched to a gene; V was cut back by 3 bases and J by 3 bases.